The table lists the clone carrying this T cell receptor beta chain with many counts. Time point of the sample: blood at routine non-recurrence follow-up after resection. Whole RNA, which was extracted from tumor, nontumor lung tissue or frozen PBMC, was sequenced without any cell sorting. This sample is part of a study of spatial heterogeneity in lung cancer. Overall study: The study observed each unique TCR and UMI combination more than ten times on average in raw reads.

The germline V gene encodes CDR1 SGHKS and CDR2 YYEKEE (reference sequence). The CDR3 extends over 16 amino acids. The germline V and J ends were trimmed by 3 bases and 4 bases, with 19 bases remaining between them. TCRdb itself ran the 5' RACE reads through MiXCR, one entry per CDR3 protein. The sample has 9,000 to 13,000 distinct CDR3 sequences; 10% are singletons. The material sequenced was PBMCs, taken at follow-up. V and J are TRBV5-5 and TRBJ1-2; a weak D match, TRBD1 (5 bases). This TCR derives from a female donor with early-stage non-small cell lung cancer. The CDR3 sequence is CASSWDLGGRAYGYTF. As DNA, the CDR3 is TGTGCCAGCAGCTGGGATCTTGGGGGACGAGCCTATGGCTACACCTTC.